Listed here is a single TCR beta chain. Its antigen remains unknown. An end of the junction differs from the germline gene, which may be a read error. This sample stems from a study of post-analysis software for immune sequencing data. Overall study findings and caveats: Elevated frequency relative to controls characterized roughly 5 TRBV segments in patients, TRBV5-6, TRBV5-1 and TRBV20-1 among them.

Each TCR beta cDNA library carried unique molecular identifiers. TCRdb analysed the PCR reads with MiXCR anew, one entry per CDR3 protein. The sample holds roughly 800,000 distinct CDR3 sequences, just over 45% seen once. Germline loops: CDR1 SNHLY, CDR2 FYNNEI. The CDR3 runs 14 residues. This receptor was identified in a girl aged 10 to 17 with multiple sclerosis. The chain joins TRBV2 to TRBJ2-1, with 7 positions matching TRBD2. Material: blood. CDR3 loop: CASSEREGYNEQFF. The CDR3, as DNA: TGCGCCAGCAGTGAGAGGGAGGGGTACAATGAGCAGTTCTTC.